The clone carrying this T cell receptor (beta chain) was seen ten or more times. Its antigen is not known. These data are taken from a study of beta chain features in type 1 diabetes. The germline gives CDR1 SQVTM, CDR2 ANQGSEA. V dropped 3 bases and J dropped 5 bases, with 8 bases sitting between them. The CDR3 covers 12 residues. Broader study findings: When VDJ junctions were examined, type 1 diabetes patients showed fewer insertions and more deletions. For cells with high TCR expression, cDNA sequencing could yield over-representation. TCRB repertoires of naive, central memory and Treg cells appeared more similar among patients than among healthy donors.

Without exception, sorted populations had purity beyond 98%. Sequenced material consisted of expressed TCRB transcripts (all of the isolated RNA was reverse transcribed). Libraries were prepared by immunoSEQ multiplex PCR; TCRdb keeps only in-frame clonotypes and omits some of them. This repertoire shows roughly 230,000 clones, over 8.5% found once; its top ten account for under 0.045%. This TCR derives from a woman between 18 and 29 years old in good health. What was sequenced was naive CD4+ T cells from blood. The chain joins TRBV29-1 to TRBJ2-1; no reliable D call. This chain's CDR3 is CSVERLDNEQFF. Written as DNA, the CDR3 is TGCAGCGTTGAGCGGTTGGACAATGAGCAGTTCTTC.